This section outlines one TCR beta chain sequence together with its context. This clone was seen once. Its cognate antigen has yet to be identified. No much larger clone is present one base from it, and per-base qualities are unavailable. The junction shows trimming of 11 bases on V and 3 bases on J, plus 22 bases between the germline ends. The CDR3 measures 15 amino acids from cysteine to phenylalanine. Only the CDR3 part of the read is kept: 45 bases, read in frame from the first base. CDR1 and CDR2 are read off the germline V gene as MNHGY and SAAAGT. This specimen comes from a study of primary melanoma T cells and metastatic recurrence (dated by TCRdb to about 2020). Looking at the study overall: The cohort comprised 210 or so primary melanomas of stage T2 to T4, with thickness greater than 1 mm. Whether T-cell fraction and T-cell repertoire clonality in primary melanoma tumors predicted patient outcome was tested in the study. Histopathological grading of tumor-infiltrating lymphocytes was compared with the sequencing-derived T-cell fraction. Progression-free survival was the clinical outcome compared against the T-cell fraction measured by TCR beta sequencing. The study at large found these results: An effective T-cell-mediated antitumor response in primary melanoma was presented by the authors only as a suggestion rather than as a demonstrated mechanism. Protection appeared to be conferred by a T-cell fraction above 20% regardless of ulceration status, mitotic rate or nodal disease. Progression-free survival was reportedly predicted by the tumor T-cell fraction independently of thickness, ulceration, mitotic rate and age. Reportedly, adding T-cell fraction to tumor thickness improved progression-free survival prediction more than adding any other histopathological variable did.

The library came from the immunoSEQ multiplex PCR assay. Primary melanoma tumor tissue underwent high-throughput sequencing of the T-cell receptor beta chain. As for how the authors treated the data: Among the repertoire analyses were the distribution of insertions and deletions and the sharing of TCRB CDR3 between samples. A gradient-boosted model ranked how well the T-cell fraction predicted outcome compared with histopathological variables. Not all clones reach the TCRdb copy of this immuneACCESS table, which keeps in-frame sequences only. Checked studies attribute under half of the gap to unresolved V genes and leave the rest unexplained. The D gene and trimming were derived from the DNA, and the V and J assignments and clone size from that table. In all, the sample holds about 3,100 clones, and about four fifths of those were seen once. Roughly 21% of the sample belongs to the ten largest clones.

The primary melanoma of each patient had been surgically resected and was considered potentially curable but at risk of metastatic recurrence. This sequence was found in a human donor with melanoma. The specimen was melanoma tumor tissue. The chain is assembled from TRBV6-8 and TRBJ2-5; TRBD2 is a possible D gene, resting on 5 matching bases. The CDR3 region has the sequence CAGQPPRRPKETQYF. The DNA sequence is TGTGCCGGTCAGCCCCCACGGAGGCCCAAAGAGACCCAGTACTTC.